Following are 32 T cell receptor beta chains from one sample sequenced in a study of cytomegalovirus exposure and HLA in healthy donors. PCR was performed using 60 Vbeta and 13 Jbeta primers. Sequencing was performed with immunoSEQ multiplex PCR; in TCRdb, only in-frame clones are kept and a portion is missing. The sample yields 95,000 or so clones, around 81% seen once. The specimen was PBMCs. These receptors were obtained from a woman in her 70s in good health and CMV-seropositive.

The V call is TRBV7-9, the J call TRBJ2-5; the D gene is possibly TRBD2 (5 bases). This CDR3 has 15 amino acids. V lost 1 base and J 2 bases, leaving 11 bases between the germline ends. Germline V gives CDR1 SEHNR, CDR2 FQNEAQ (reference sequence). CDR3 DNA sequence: TGTGCCAGCAGCTTAGACCAGCGCGGGCAAGAGACCCAGTACTTC. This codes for CASSLDQRGQETQYF.

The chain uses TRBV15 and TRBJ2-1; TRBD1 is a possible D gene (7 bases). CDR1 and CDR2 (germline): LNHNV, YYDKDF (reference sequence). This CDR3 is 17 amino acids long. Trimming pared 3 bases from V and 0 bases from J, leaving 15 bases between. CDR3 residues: CATSRGGQHRSYNEQFF. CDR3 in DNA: TGTGCCACCAGCAGGGGGGGACAGCATCGCTCCTACAATGAGCAGTTCTTC.

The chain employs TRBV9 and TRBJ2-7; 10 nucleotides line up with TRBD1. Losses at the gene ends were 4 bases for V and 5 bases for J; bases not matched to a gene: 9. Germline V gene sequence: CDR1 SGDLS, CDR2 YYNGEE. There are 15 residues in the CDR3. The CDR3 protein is CASSPRQGATNEQYF. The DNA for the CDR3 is TGTGCCAGCAGCCCTAGACAGGGGGCAACCAACGAGCAGTACTTC. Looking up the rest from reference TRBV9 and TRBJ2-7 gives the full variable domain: DSGVTQTPKHLITATGQRVTLRCSPRSGDLSVYWYQQSLDQGLQFLIQYYNGEERAKGNILERFSAQQFPDLHSELNLSSLELGDSALYFCASSPRQGATNEQYFGPGTRLTVT.

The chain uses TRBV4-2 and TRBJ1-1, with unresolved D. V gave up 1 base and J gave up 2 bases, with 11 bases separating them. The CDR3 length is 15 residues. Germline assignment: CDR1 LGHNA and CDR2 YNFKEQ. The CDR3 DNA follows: TGTGCCAGCAGCCAAGGCCACCAGTCAAACACTGAAGCTTTCTTT. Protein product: CASSQGHQSNTEAFF.

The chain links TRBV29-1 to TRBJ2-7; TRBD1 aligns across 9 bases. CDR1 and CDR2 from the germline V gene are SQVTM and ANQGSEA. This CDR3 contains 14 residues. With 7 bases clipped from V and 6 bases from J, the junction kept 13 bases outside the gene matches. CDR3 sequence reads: CSAGQGQKSSEQYF. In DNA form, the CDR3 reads TGCAGCGCTGGACAGGGGCAAAAGTCAAGCGAGCAGTACTTC.

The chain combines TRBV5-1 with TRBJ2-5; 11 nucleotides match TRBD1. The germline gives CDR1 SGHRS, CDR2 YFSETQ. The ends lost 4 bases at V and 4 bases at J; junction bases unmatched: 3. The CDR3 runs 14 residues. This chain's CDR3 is CASSPGQGVETQYF. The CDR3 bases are TGCGCCAGCAGCCCGGGACAGGGGGTAGAGACCCAGTACTTC.

CDR3 sequence reads: CASSVGLASNTGELFF. The DNA for the CDR3 is TGTGCCAGCAGCGTCGGACTGGCGTCTAACACCGGGGAGCTGTTTTTT. This chain uses TRBV7-9 with TRBJ2-2; D might be TRBD2 (5 bases). Germline-derived CDR1 and CDR2 are SEHNR and FQNEAQ (reference sequence). V was pared by 5 bases and J by 2 bases, with 15 bases between. The length of the CDR3 is 16 residues. Full variable domain (missing parts from reference TRBV7-9 and TRBJ2-2): DTGVSQNPRHKITKRGQNVTFRCDPISEHNRLYWYRQTLGQGPEFLTYFQNEAQLEKSRLLSDRFSAERPKGSFSTLEIQRTEQGDSAMYLCASSVGLASNTGELFFGEGSRLTVL.

CDR3 in DNA: TGTGCCAGCAGTTACTCTGCGGGACAGGGCGGCTATGGCTACACCTTC. This sequence encodes CASSYSAGQGGYGYTF. The chain has TRBV6-5 and TRBJ1-2, with 9 positions matching TRBD1. Germline V lookup: CDR1 MNHEY, CDR2 SVGAGI. This CDR3 contains 16 residues. V shed 0 bases, J shed 4 bases, and the junction held 6 bases outside the gene matches.

The CDR3 DNA reads TGCAGCGTTGAACCTAGCGGGAACTACAATGAGCAGTTCTTC. It translates to CSVEPSGNYNEQFF. This sequence joins TRBV29-1 and TRBJ2-1, with TRBD2 identical over 9 bases. J lost 3 bases, V lost 2 bases, and 2 bases had no gene match. The CDR3 covers 14 residues. CDR1 and CDR2 from the germline V gene are SQVTM and ANQGSEA.

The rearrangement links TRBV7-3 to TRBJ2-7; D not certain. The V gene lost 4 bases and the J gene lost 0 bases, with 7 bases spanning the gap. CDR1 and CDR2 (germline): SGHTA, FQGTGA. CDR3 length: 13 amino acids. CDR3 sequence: CASSSPNSYEQYF. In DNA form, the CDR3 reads TGTGCCAGCAGCTCCCCCAACTCCTACGAGCAGTACTTC.

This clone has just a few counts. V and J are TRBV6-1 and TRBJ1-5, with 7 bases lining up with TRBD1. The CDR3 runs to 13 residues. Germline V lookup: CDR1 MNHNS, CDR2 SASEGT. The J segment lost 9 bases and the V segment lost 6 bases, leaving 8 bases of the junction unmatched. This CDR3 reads CASRGTVRGPQHF. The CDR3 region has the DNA TGTGCCAGCAGGGGGACAGTCCGGGGGCCCCAGCATTTT.

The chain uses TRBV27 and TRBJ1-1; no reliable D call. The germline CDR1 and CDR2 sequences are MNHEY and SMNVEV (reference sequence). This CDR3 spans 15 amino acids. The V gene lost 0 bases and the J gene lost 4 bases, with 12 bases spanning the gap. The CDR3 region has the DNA TGTGCCAGCAGTTTATCGTACGCCGAGGGCACTGAAGCTTTCTTT. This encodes CASSLSYAEGTEAFF.

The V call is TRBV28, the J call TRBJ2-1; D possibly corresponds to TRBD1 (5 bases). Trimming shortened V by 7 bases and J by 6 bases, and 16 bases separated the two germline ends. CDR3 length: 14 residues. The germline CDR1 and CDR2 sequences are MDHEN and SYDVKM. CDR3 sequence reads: CASTRQGWGNEQFF. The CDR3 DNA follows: TGTGCCAGCACCCGGCAGGGATGGGGCAATGAGCAGTTCTTC.

The CDR3 nucleotides read TGCGCCAGCAGCGAGAGCGGGAGGGGGGGGGTCAATGAGCAGTTCTTC. Translation: CASSESGRGGVNEQFF. This chain links TRBV4-1 with TRBJ2-1, with 10 positions matching TRBD2. V shed 5 bases, J shed 6 bases, and the junction held 10 bases outside the gene matches. The germline V gene encodes CDR1 MGHRA and CDR2 YSYEKL. The CDR3 totals 16 residues.

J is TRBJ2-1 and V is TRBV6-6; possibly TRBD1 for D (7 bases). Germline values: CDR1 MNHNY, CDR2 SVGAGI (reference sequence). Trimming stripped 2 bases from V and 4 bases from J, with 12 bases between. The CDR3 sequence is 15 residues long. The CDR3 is CASSYRGTEYNEQFF. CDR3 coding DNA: TGTGCCAGCAGTTACCGGGGGACAGAGTACAATGAGCAGTTCTTC.

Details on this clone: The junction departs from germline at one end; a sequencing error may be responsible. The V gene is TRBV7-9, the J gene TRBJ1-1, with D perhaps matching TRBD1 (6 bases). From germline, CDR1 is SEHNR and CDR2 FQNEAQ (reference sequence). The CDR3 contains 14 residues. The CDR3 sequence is CSSSSRGANTEAFF. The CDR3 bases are TGTTCCAGCAGCTCCCGGGGGGCGAACACTGAAGCTTTCTTT.

This chain's CDR3 is CASSLISGRQLPPEQYF. Here the CDR3 DNA reads TGTGCCAGCAGCTTAATTAGCGGGAGGCAGCTACCCCCCGAGCAGTACTTC. The chain employs TRBV13 and TRBJ2-7; 10 positions match TRBD2. The CDR3 length is 17 residues. V lost 2 bases, J lost 6 bases, and 13 bases stayed unmatched. Germline values: CDR1 PRHDT, CDR2 FYEKMQ (reference sequence).

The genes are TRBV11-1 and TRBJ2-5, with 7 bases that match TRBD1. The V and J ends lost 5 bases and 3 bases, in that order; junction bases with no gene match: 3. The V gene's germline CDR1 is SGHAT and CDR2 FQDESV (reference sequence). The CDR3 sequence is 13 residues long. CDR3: CASSRDREETQYF. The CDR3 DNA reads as TGTGCCAGCAGCCGCGACAGGGAAGAGACCCAGTACTTC.

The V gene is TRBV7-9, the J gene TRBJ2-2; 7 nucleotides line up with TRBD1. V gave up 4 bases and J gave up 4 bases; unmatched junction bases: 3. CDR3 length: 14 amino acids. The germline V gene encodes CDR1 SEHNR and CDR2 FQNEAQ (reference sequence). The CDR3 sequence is CASSYSGGTGELFF. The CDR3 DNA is TGTGCCAGCAGCTACTCAGGGGGCACCGGGGAGCTGTTTTTT. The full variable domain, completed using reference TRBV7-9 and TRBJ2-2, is DTGVSQNPRHKITKRGQNVTFRCDPISEHNRLYWYRQTLGQGPEFLTYFQNEAQLEKSRLLSDRFSAERPKGSFSTLEIQRTEQGDSAMYLCASSYSGGTGELFFGEGSRLTVL.

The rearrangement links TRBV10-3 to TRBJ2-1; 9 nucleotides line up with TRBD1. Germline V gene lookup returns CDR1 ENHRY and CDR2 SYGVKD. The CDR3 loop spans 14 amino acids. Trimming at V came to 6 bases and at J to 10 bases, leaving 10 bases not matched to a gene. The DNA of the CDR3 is TGTGCCATCAGCCAGTTACAGGGGGCCGGGGAGCAGTTCTTC. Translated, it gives CAISQLQGAGEQFF.

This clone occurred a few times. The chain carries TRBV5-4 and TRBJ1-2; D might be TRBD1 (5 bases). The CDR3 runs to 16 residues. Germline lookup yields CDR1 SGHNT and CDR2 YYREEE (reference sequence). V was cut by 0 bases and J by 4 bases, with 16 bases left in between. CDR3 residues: CASSLDPGPPIYGYTF. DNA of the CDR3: TGTGCCAGCAGCTTGGATCCAGGGCCGCCTATCTATGGCTACACCTTC.

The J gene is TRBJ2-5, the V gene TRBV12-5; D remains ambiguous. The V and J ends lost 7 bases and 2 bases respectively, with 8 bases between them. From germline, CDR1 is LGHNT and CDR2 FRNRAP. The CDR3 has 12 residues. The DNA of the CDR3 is TGTGCTAGTGCATCAGGACAAGAGACCCAGTACTTC. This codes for CASASGQETQYF. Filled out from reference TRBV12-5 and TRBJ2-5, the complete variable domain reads DARVTQTPRHKVTEMGQEVTMRCQPILGHNTVFWYRQTMMQGLELLAYFRNRAPLDDSGMPKDRFSAEMPDATLATLKIQPSEPRDSAVYFCASASGQETQYFGPGTRLLVL.

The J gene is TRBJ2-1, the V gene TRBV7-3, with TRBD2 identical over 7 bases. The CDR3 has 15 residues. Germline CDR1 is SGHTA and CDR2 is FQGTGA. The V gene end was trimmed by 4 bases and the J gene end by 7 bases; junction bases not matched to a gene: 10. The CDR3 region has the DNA TGTGCCAGCAGCTATGCGACGGGCGGGGGAAATGAGCAGTTCTTC. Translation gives CASSYATGGGNEQFF. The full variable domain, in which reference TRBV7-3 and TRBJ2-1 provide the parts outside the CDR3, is GAGVSQTPSNKVTEKGKYVELRCDPISGHTALYWYRQSLGQGPEFLIYFQGTGAADDSGLPNDRFFAVRPEGSVSTLKIQRTERGDSAVYLCASSYATGGGNEQFFGPGTRLTVL.

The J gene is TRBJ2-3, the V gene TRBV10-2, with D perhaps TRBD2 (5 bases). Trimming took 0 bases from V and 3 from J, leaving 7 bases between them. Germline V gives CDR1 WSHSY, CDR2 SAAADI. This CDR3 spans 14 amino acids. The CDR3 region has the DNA TGCGCCAGCAGTGAGTCAACGGGAACAGATACGCAGTATTTT. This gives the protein CASSESTGTDTQYF.

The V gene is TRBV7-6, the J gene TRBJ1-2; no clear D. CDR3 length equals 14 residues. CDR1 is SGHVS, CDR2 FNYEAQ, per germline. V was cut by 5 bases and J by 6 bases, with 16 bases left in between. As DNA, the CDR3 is TGTGCCAGCAGCCTGGAATGGGGAGCGGATGGCTACACCTTC. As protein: CASSLEWGADGYTF.

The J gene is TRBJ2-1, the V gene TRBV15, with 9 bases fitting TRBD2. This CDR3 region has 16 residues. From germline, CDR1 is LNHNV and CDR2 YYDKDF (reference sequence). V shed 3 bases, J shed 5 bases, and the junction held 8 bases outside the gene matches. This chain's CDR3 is CATSRSLAGEDNEQFF. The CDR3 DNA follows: TGTGCCACCAGCAGGTCTTTAGCGGGAGAGGACAATGAGCAGTTCTTC.

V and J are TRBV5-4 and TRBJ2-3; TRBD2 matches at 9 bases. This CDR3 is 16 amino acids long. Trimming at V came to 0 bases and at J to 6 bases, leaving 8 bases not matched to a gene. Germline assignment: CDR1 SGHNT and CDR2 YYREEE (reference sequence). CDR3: CASSLDLPSGKDTQYF. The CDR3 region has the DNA TGTGCCAGCAGCTTGGATTTGCCTAGCGGGAAGGATACGCAGTATTTT.

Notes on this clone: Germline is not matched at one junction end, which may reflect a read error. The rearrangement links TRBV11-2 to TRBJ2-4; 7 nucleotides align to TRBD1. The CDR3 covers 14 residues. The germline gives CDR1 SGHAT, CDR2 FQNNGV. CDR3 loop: CASSSRDSKDIQYF. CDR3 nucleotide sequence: TGTGCCAGCAGCAGCCGGGACAGCAAAGACATTCAGTACTTC.

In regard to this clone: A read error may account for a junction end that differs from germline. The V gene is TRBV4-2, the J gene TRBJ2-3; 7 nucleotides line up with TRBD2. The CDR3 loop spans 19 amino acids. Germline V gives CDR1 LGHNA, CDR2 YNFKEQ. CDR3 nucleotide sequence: TGTGCCAGCAGCCAAGATCTTCGGGGGAGGGCCCGGGGATCCCCAACTTACCTTTTT. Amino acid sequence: CASSQDLRGRARGSPTYLF.

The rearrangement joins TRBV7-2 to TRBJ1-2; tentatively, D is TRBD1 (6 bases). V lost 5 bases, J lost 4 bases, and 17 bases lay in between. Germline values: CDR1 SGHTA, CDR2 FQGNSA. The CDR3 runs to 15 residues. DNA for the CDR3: TGTGCCAGCAGCGTACGACAGGTCCAGCTCTATGGCTACACCTTC. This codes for CASSVRQVQLYGYTF.

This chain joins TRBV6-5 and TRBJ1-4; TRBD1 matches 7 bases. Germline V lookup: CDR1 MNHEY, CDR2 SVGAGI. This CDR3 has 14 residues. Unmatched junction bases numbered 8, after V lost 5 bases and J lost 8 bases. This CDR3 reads CASSNRGREEKLFF. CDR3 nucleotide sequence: TGTGCCAGCAGTAACAGGGGAAGGGAAGAAAAACTGTTTTTT.

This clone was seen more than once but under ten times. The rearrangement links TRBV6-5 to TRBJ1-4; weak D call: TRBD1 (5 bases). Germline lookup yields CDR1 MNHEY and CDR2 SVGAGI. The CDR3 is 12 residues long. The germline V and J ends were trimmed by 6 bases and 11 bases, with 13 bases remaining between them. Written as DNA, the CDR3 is TGTGCCAGCAGCCAAGGACGGGGGAAACTGTTTTTT. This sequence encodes CASSQGRGKLFF.